Here is one T cell receptor beta chain with its context. Antigen: not known. This sample was included in a study of T cell responses to AZD1222 COVID-19 vaccine. At the level of the study: Second-dose timings of about 4 or about 12 weeks were pooled.

Assay used: immunoSEQ multiplex PCR; TCRdb lists only in-frame clones, some missing. The sample shows about 170,000 clones, 80% to 90% of them seen only once. Regarding the study as a whole: Repertoire samples came only from after the peak T cell response.

This clonotype was sampled from an adult in good health. The starting material was peripheral blood, obtained on day 0 of AZD1222 vaccination.

The CDR3 region has the DNA TGTGCCAGCAGTCGCGTACCCGGGGTGACGGGGTCCTACGAGCAGTACTTC. This sequence encodes CASSRVPGVTGSYEQYF. V usage is TRBV27 and J usage is TRBJ2-7; D perhaps matches TRBD2 (5 bases). This CDR3 region has 17 residues. Trimming stripped 5 bases from V and 1 base from J, with 21 bases between. Germline-derived CDR1 and CDR2 are MNHEY and SMNVEV (reference sequence).